The 30 T cell receptor beta chains listed next were all sequenced from one sample in a study of T cell repertoires in cytomegalovirus infection. TCRdb ran MiXCR on the reads and lists one entry per CDR3 protein. The data contain 480,000 or so distinct CDR3 sequences, 11% of them singletons. The sequenced material came from PBMCs. These receptors were collected from a human donor in good health (CMV status not recorded). Some clones in this sample may be carry-over from other donors' samples.

This clonotype occurred many times. V is TRBV7-8 and J is TRBJ2-5; tentative D call: TRBD1 (6 bases). CDR3 length equals 16 residues. Germline loops: CDR1 SGHVS, CDR2 FQNEAQ. V lost 5 bases and J lost 6, with 22 bases in between. The CDR3 DNA follows: TGTGCCAGCAGCACCACCCGGGACACCCGGGGCAAGACCCAGTACTTC. It encodes CASSTTRDTRGKTQYF. The full variable domain, completed using reference TRBV7-8 and TRBJ2-5, is GAGVSQSPRYKVAKRGQDVALRCDPISGHVSLFWYQQALGQGPEFLTYFQNEAQLDKSGLPSDRFFAERPEGSVSTLKIQRTQQEDSAVYLCASSTTRDTRGKTQYFGPGTRLLVL.

The table lists this clonotype with many counts. The chain has TRBV7-8 and TRBJ1-1; 7 positions match TRBD1. The CDR3 extends over 18 amino acids. Germline V gene sequence: CDR1 SGHVS, CDR2 FQNEAQ. V shed 1 base and J 4 bases; nucleotides not matched to a gene: 15. The CDR3 sequence is CASSLVSPVTGTGTEAFF. The CDR3 region has the DNA TGTGCCAGCAGCTTAGTATCCCCTGTGACAGGGACGGGCACTGAAGCTTTCTTT.

This clonotype was recorded many times. The rearrangement links TRBV7-3 to TRBJ2-1, with D perhaps TRBD2 (5 bases). CDR3 length: 15 residues. CDR1 is SGHTA and CDR2 is FQGTGA in the germline V gene. Trimming removed 0 bases from V and 9 bases from J, with 15 bases in between. CDR3 loop: CASSLTNSGVGEQFF. CDR3 nucleotides: TGTGCCAGCAGCTTAACCAATTCCGGGGTGGGTGAGCAGTTCTTC.

The chain is built from TRBV18 and TRBJ2-7; TRBD2 matches 8 bases. The CDR3 runs 17 residues. With 0 bases clipped from V and 2 bases from J, the junction kept 9 bases outside the gene matches. From germline, CDR1 is KGHSH and CDR2 LQKENI. CDR3 protein: CASSPPIGREVTYEQYF. CDR3 sequence (DNA): TGTGCCAGCTCACCACCGATCGGGCGGGAGGTAACCTACGAGCAGTACTTC.

This clonotype has at least ten counts. V is TRBV10-3 and J is TRBJ2-1; D remains unclear. From germline, CDR1 is ENHRY and CDR2 SYGVKD. V shed 2 bases and J shed 9 bases, with 5 bases lying between them. The CDR3 runs to 11 residues. For the CDR3, the DNA is TGTGCCATCAGTGAGATGGTTGAGCAGTTCTTC. Its protein is CAISEMVEQFF.

This clonotype was detected ten times or more. Here the CDR3 DNA reads TGCGCCAGCAGCTCTACTAGCGGGAGCCAGGAGACCCAGTACTTC. Translation gives CASSSTSGSQETQYF. This rearrangement joins TRBV5-1 to TRBJ2-5; 11 bases are a match to TRBD2. This CDR3 contains 15 residues. The ends lost 3 bases at V and 5 bases at J; junction bases unmatched: 6. Looked up from germline, CDR1 is SGHRS and CDR2 is YFSETQ.

This chain links TRBV11-2 with TRBJ2-3, with 12 bases aligning to TRBD2. This CDR3 comprises 18 residues. With V trimmed by 5 bases and J by 3 bases, 12 bases remained unmatched. Germline V CDR1 and CDR2: SGHAT, FQNNGV. In DNA form, the CDR3 reads TGTGCCAGCAGCATAGGACTAGCGGGGATGCTGTGGACAGATACGCAGTATTTT. Its protein is CASSIGLAGMLWTDTQYF.

The table lists this clonotype with many counts. This chain links TRBV7-8 with TRBJ2-3; 9 bases match TRBD1. Germline V gene lookup returns CDR1 SGHVS and CDR2 FQNEAQ. The CDR3 contains 12 residues. V lost 1 base, J lost 14 bases, and 4 bases stayed unmatched. Here the CDR3 DNA reads TGTGCCAGCAGCTTAGGGGACAGGGTTGGGTATTTT. It is translated as CASSLGDRVGYF.

This clonotype was seen at least ten times. The chain uses TRBV7-3 and TRBJ2-1, with TRBD2 identical over 10 bases. This CDR3 is 15 amino acids long. Germline V CDR1 and CDR2: SGHTA, FQGTGA. V was clipped by 4 bases and J by 4 bases; unmatched bases: 4. CDR3 loop: CASSSGTSEYNEQFF. The CDR3 DNA is TGTGCCAGCAGCTCAGGGACTAGCGAGTACAATGAGCAGTTCTTC.

The chain is built from TRBV6-4 and TRBJ1-1, with D uncertain. V was cut by 8 bases and J by 1 base, with 2 bases left in between. Germline V gene lookup returns CDR1 MRHNA and CDR2 SNTAGT. This CDR3 spans 10 amino acids. The CDR3, as DNA: TGTGCCAGCGAGAACACTGAAGCTTTCTTT. It translates to CASENTEAFF.

This clonotype was detected many times. J is TRBJ1-4 and V is TRBV5-1; no reliable D call. Per the germline V gene, CDR1 is SGHRS and CDR2 is YFSETQ. The CDR3 is 15 residues long. V dropped 0 bases and J dropped 6 bases, with 12 bases sitting between them. CDR3 loop: CASSLDSDSHEKLFF. DNA of the CDR3: TGCGCCAGCAGCTTGGACAGCGATTCCCATGAAAAACTGTTTTTT.

The table lists this clonotype with many counts. The V call is TRBV6-6, the J call TRBJ1-3; 7 positions match TRBD1. The CDR3 runs 15 residues. V was pared by 2 bases and J by 3 bases, with 4 bases of the junction left unmatched. Germline V gene data show CDR1 as MNHNY and CDR2 as SVGAGI (reference sequence). CDR3 amino acids: CASSYGQEYGNTIYF. The CDR3 DNA is TGTGCCAGCAGTTACGGACAGGAATATGGAAACACCATATATTTT.

This clonotype was seen at least ten times. This chain joins TRBV5-4 and TRBJ2-7, with 8 bases lining up with TRBD2. CDR1 and CDR2 (germline): SGHNT, YYREEE (reference sequence). The V segment lost 3 bases and the J segment 2 bases; nucleotides outside the gene matches: 4. CDR3 length equals 14 residues. CDR3 region: CASSYGLATYEQYF. In DNA form, the CDR3 reads TGTGCCAGCAGCTATGGACTAGCAACCTACGAGCAGTACTTC.

This clonotype has at least ten counts. The J gene is TRBJ2-5, the V gene TRBV12-3 or TRBV12-4; 9 bases map to TRBD2. V dropped 6 bases and J dropped 3; count of bases not matched to a gene: 5. The CDR3 consists of 14 residues. The CDR3 spells CASSSLAGKETQYF. The CDR3 nucleotides read TGTGCCAGCAGCTCCCTAGCGGGAAAAGAGACCCAGTACTTC.

In this sample, this clonotype turned up a few times. The chain couples TRBV19 to TRBJ2-1, with 14 nucleotides matching TRBD2. The CDR3 covers 17 residues. Germline V gene sequence: CDR1 LNHDA, CDR2 SQIVND (reference sequence). With V trimmed by 5 bases and J by 7 bases, 10 bases remained unmatched. DNA of the CDR3: TGTGCCAGTAGTCCACCACCGGGACTAGCGGGGGTAAATGAGCAGTTCTTC. It specifies CASSPPPGLAGVNEQFF.

At least ten counts were recorded for this clonotype. Here the CDR3 reads CASSYPSGFSYNEQFF. CDR3 sequence (DNA): TGTGCCAGCAGTTACCCCTCAGGTTTCTCCTACAATGAGCAGTTCTTC. The J gene is TRBJ2-1, the V gene TRBV6-2 or TRBV6-3, with no clear D. This CDR3 has 16 residues. V lost 2 bases and J 0 bases, leaving 11 bases between the germline ends. CDR1 and CDR2 from the germline V gene are MNHEY and SVGEGT.

This clonotype was counted ten times or more. J is TRBJ2-5 and V is TRBV10-3, with 9 bases that match TRBD1. This CDR3 comprises 14 residues. V was pared by 5 bases and J by 5 bases, with 6 bases of the junction left unmatched. The germline gives CDR1 ENHRY, CDR2 SYGVKD. Here the CDR3 reads CAISSQGAGETQYF. In DNA, the CDR3 is TGTGCCATCAGTTCACAGGGGGCAGGGGAGACCCAGTACTTC.

This clonotype has only one observation. This chain uses TRBV24-1 with TRBJ2-2, with D unresolved. CDR3 length equals 14 residues. The germline V and J ends were trimmed by 3 bases and 3 bases, with 7 bases remaining between them. CDR1 KGHDR and CDR2 SFDVKD come from the germline V gene. The CDR3 DNA follows: TGTGCCACCAGTGATGGGTTCGACACCGGGGAGCTGTTTTTT. Protein: CATSDGFDTGELFF.

The J gene is TRBJ1-1, the V gene TRBV3-1; D is unresolved. Trimming took 4 bases from V and 0 from J, leaving 9 bases between them. Germline CDR1 reads LGHDT; CDR2 reads YNNKEL (reference sequence). This CDR3 region has 14 residues. CDR3 sequence reads: CASSLSALNTEAFF. DNA of the CDR3: TGTGCCAGCAGCCTTTCCGCCTTGAACACTGAAGCTTTCTTT.

This clonotype was picked up many times. The genes are TRBV28 and TRBJ2-3; 11 nucleotides match TRBD2. The CDR3 runs to 18 residues. The V segment lost 4 bases and the J segment 2 bases; nucleotides outside the gene matches: 11. Germline assignment: CDR1 MDHEN and CDR2 SYDVKM. CDR3: CASSSAAATSGTTDTQYF. CDR3 sequence (DNA): TGTGCCAGCAGTTCAGCAGCAGCGACTAGCGGGACCACAGATACGCAGTATTTT.

There are many counts of this clonotype. This chain uses TRBV2 with TRBJ2-1; D gene uncertain. The ends were cut back, 3 bases at V and 11 bases at J, with 8 bases in the middle. Germline CDR1 SNHLY, CDR2 FYNNEI. The CDR3 covers 11 residues. This CDR3 is CASSDQVKQFF. The CDR3, as DNA: TGTGCCAGCAGTGATCAGGTCAAGCAGTTCTTC.

This clonotype was recorded many times. The V gene is TRBV29-1, the J gene TRBJ1-1, with D unresolved. There are 14 residues in the CDR3. The germline gives CDR1 SQVTM, CDR2 ANQGSEA. The ends were cut back, 8 bases at V and 1 base at J, with 17 bases in the middle. CDR3 nucleotides: TGCAGCTCTTCACCCCGGTCCACGAACACTGAAGCTTTCTTT. Its translation: CSSSPRSTNTEAFF.

The sample holds many counts of this clonotype. This chain uses TRBV7-9 with TRBJ2-1; TRBD2 aligns across 11 bases. Germline CDR1 is SEHNR and CDR2 is FQNEAQ (reference sequence). Trimming cost V 4 bases and J 7 bases; bases outside gene matches: 6. The CDR3 is 15 amino acids. CDR3 region: CASSSTSGGQNEQFF. The DNA for the CDR3 is TGTGCCAGCAGCTCTACTAGCGGGGGTCAGAATGAGCAGTTCTTC. Complete variable domain (other parts from reference TRBV7-9 and TRBJ2-1): DTGVSQNPRHKITKRGQNVTFRCDPISEHNRLYWYRQTLGQGPEFLTYFQNEAQLEKSRLLSDRFSAERPKGSFSTLEIQRTEQGDSAMYLCASSSTSGGQNEQFFGPGTRLTVL.

This clonotype was found many times. The rearrangement uses TRBV28 and TRBJ2-7; D is ambiguous. CDR1 is MDHEN, CDR2 SYDVKM, per germline. The CDR3 consists of 15 residues. V was clipped by 3 bases and J by 2 bases, with 14 bases between them. The CDR3 loop is CASSLGPSGTYEQYF. The DNA for the CDR3 is TGTGCCAGCAGTTTGGGTCCATCTGGGACCTACGAGCAGTACTTC.

Ten or more counts support this clonotype. The chain employs TRBV28 and TRBJ2-7; D is unresolved. Per the germline V gene, CDR1 is MDHEN and CDR2 is SYDVKM. The V end was cut by 2 bases, the J end by 2 bases, with 7 bases between. This CDR3 has 13 residues. Written as DNA, the CDR3 is TGTGCCAGCAGTTTAGCAGCAGCCTACGAGCAGTACTTC. Encoded protein: CASSLAAAYEQYF.

This clonotype was counted at least ten times. This sequence joins TRBV5-5 and TRBJ2-7, with D unclear. Per the germline V gene, CDR1 is SGHKS and CDR2 is YYEKEE (reference sequence). The ends were cut back, 5 bases at V and 5 bases at J, with 8 bases in the middle. The CDR3 spans 11 residues. CDR3 residues: CASRTDDEQYF. The CDR3, as DNA: TGTGCCAGCAGAACAGACGACGAGCAGTACTTC.

Many counts were recorded for this clonotype. The chain recombines TRBV7-6 with TRBJ2-1, with 9 bases aligning to TRBD2. The germline gives CDR1 SGHVS, CDR2 FNYEAQ. The CDR3 is 15 residues long. The ends lost 3 bases at V and 3 bases at J; junction bases unmatched: 3. CDR3 protein: CASSLTSGDYNEQFF. Written as DNA, the CDR3 is TGTGCCAGCAGCTTGACTAGCGGAGACTACAATGAGCAGTTCTTC. Drawing the rest from reference TRBV7-6 and TRBJ2-1, the complete variable domain is GAGVSQSPRYKVTKRGQDVALRCDPISGHVSLYWYRQALGQGPEFLTYFNYEAQQDKSGLPNDRFSAERPEGSISTLTIQRTEQRDSAMYRCASSLTSGDYNEQFFGPGTRLTVL.

V is TRBV4-2 and J is TRBJ1-2; the match to TRBD1 covers 9 bases. From germline, CDR1 is LGHNA and CDR2 YNFKEQ. With 4 bases clipped from V and 8 bases from J, the junction kept 8 bases outside the gene matches. The CDR3 consists of 14 residues. CDR3 in amino acids: CASSRRDRAPGYTF. Here the CDR3 DNA reads TGTGCCAGCAGCCGCCGGGACAGGGCCCCCGGCTACACCTTC.

This clonotype was picked up many times. The J gene is TRBJ1-1, the V gene TRBV29-1; tentatively, D is TRBD1 (5 bases). CDR3 size: 15 residues. V was shortened by 7 bases and J by 0 bases, with 18 bases between the two germline ends. CDR1 and CDR2 (germline): SQVTM, ANQGSEA. The CDR3 nucleotides read TGCAGCGGGAGAGGAGGGGCTAACGTGAACACTGAAGCTTTCTTT. Its translation: CSGRGGANVNTEAFF.

This clonotype was found many times. This chain uses TRBV10-3 with TRBJ2-7; possibly TRBD1 or TRBD2 for D (5 bases each). Germline lookup yields CDR1 ENHRY and CDR2 SYGVKD. With 0 bases removed from V and 1 base from J, the gap between germline ends came to 13 bases. This CDR3 contains 16 residues. The CDR3 loop reads CAISESLGTGSYEQYF. The CDR3 nucleotides read TGTGCCATCAGTGAGTCGCTTGGGACGGGATCCTACGAGCAGTACTTC.